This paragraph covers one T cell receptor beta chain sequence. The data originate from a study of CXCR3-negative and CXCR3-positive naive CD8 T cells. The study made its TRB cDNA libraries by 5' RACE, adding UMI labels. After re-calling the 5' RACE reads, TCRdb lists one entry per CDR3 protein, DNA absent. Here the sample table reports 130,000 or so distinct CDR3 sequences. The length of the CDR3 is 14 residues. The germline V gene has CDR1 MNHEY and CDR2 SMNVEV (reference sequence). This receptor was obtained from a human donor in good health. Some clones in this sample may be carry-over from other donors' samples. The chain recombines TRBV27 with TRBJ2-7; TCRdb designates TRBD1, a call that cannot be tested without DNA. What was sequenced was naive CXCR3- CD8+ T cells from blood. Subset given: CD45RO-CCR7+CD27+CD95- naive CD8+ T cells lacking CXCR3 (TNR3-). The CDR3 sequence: CASAPTGGSYEQYF.